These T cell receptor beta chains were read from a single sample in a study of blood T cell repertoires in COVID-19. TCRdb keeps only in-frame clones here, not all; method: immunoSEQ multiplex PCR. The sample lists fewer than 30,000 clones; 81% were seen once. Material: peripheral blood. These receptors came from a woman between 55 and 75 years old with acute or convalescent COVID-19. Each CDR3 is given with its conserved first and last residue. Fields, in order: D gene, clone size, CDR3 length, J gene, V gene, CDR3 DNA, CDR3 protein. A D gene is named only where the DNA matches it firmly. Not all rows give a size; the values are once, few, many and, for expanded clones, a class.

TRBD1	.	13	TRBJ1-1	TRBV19	TGTGCCAGTAGTATTCCAGGGGGGACTGAAGCTTTCTTT	CASSIPGGTEAFF
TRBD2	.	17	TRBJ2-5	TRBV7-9	TGTGCCAGCAGCTTAGTGAAGGGACTAGCGGGCGAAGAGACCCAGTACTTC	CASSLVKGLAGEETQYF
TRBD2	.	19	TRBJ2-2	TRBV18	TGTGCCAGCTCACGAAGCTTCCCGGGACTAGCGTCTTTCACCGGGGAGCTGTTTTTT	CASSRSFPGLASFTGELFF
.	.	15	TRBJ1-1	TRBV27	TGTGCCAGCAGCCGTTCAGGGGTTATTTTTACTGAAGCTTTCTTT	CASSRSGVIFTEAFF
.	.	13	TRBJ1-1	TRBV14	TGTGCCAGCAGCGGTCAGTCGATCGGGGAAGCTTTCTTT	CASSGQSIGEAFF
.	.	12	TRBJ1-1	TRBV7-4	TGTGCCAGCAGCCGCCCAGGGGTGGTGGCTTTCTTT	CASSRPGVVAFF
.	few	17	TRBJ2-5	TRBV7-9	TGTGCCAGCAGCTTAGCCGGGAGCCAATTTTTCCAAGAGACCCAGTACTTC	CASSLAGSQFFQETQYF
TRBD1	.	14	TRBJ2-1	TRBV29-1	TGCAGCGTTAGCCCTCGGACAGGGGGCAATGAGCAGTTCTTC	CSVSPRTGGNEQFF
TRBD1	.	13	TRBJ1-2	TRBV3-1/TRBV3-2	TGTGCCAGCAGCCATGGACAGGGGTATGGCTACACCTTC	CASSHGQGYGYTF
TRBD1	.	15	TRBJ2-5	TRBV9	TGTGCCAGCAGCGTAGCTGACAGGGGTCGGGAGACCCAGTACTTC	CASSVADRGRETQYF
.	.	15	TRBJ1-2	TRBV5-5	TGTGCCAGCAGTTTGAGGTTGGCGGGGGGGTATGGCTACACCTTC	CASSLRLAGGYGYTF
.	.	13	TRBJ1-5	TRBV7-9	TGTGCCAGCAGCCTACAGGGTAATCAGCCCCAGCATTTT	CASSLQGNQPQHF
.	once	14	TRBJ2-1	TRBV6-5	TGTGCCAGCAGAGGATCGGGGGGCAATCTCGGGCAGTTCTTC	CASRGSGGNLGQFF
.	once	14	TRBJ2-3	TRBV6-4	TGTGCCAGCAGTGACTCACCGAGGGCAGATACGCAGTATTTT	CASSDSPRADTQYF
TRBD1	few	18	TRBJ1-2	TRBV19	TGTGCCACGATCCCCGGACCCGGACAGGGGGCGGACGGTCGGGGCTACACCTTC	CATIPGPGQGADGRGYTF
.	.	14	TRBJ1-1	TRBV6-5	TGTGCCAGCAGTTACGAGGGTATCGACACTGAAGCTTTCTTT	CASSYEGIDTEAFF
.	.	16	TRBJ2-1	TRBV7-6	TGTGCCAGCAGTTTCGGGGGACGGCAAACTTACAATGAGCAGTTCTTC	CASSFGGRQTYNEQFF
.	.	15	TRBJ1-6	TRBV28	TGTGCCAGCCGGGGTGGGGGGGGAATCAATTCACCCCTCCACTTT	CASRGGGGINSPLHF
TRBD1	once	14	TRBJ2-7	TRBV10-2	TGCGCCAGCAGAGCGGGACAGGGGCTCTACGAGCAGTACTTC	CASRAGQGLYEQYF
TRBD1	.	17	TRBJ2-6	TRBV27	TGTGCCAGCAGTTTAAAGGGGGCATTAGCTGGGGCCAACGTCCTGACTTTC	CASSLKGALAGANVLTF
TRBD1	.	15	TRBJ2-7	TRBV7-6	TGTGCCAGCAGCGCTCAAGGGGGCAAAATGGCCGAGCAGTACTTC	CASSAQGGKMAEQYF
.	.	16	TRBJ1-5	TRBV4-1	TGCGCCAGCAGCCTTGGGAGGGGGAGAAGCAATCAGCCCCAGCATTTT	CASSLGRGRSNQPQHF
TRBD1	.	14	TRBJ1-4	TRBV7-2	TGTGCCAGCAGTTTGCGACAGGGGGGAGAAAAACTGTTTTTT	CASSLRQGGEKLFF
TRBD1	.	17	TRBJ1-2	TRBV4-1	TGCGCCAGCAGCCAAGGCCCTTTGGGACAGCGAAACTATGGCTACACCTTC	CASSQGPLGQRNYGYTF
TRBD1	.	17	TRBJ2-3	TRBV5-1	TGCGCCAGCAGCTTGGTAGGGACAGGGGGAAGCACAGATACGCAGTATTTT	CASSLVGTGGSTDTQYF
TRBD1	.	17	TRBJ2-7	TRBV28	TGTGCCAGCAGTTCCCCCTATACAGGGGCCAACTCCTACGAGCAGTACTTC	CASSSPYTGANSYEQYF
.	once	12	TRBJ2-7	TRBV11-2	TGTGCCAGCAGCCCCGACACGTACGAGCAGTACTTC	CASSPDTYEQYF
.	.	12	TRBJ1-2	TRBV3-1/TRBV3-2	TGTGCCAGCAGCCAACTAGACTATGGCTACACCTTC	CASSQLDYGYTF
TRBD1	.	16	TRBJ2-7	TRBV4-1	TGCGCCAGCAGCCAAGGACAGGGAAGAGGGTCCTACGAGCAGTACTTC	CASSQGQGRGSYEQYF
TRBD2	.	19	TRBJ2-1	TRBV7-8	TGTGCCAGCAGCTTTGCCACGACTAGCGGGGGGGCCCCCTACAATGAGCAGTTCTTC	CASSFATTSGGAPYNEQFF
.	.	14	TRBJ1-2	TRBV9	TGTGCCAGCAGCGTGGGGAGTTCGGACTATGGCTACACCTTC	CASSVGSSDYGYTF
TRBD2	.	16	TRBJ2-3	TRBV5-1	TGCGCCAGCAGCTCTAGCGGGGGCTTAAATCGAGATACGCAGTATTTT	CASSSSGGLNRDTQYF
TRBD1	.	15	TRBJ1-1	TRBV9	TGTGCCAGCAGCGTAGTGCCAGGGGGCGCGGGTGAAGCTTTCTTT	CASSVVPGGAGEAFF
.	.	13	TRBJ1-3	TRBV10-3	TGTGCCACCGAGGGGGACGCCGGAAACACCATATATTTT	CATEGDAGNTIYF
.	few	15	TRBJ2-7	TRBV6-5	TGTGCCAGCAGTCCTCGACTGGGAGTGACCTACGAGCAGTACTTC	CASSPRLGVTYEQYF
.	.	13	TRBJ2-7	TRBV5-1	TGCGCCAGCAGCTTCAGGGCCCCCTACGAGCAGTACTTC	CASSFRAPYEQYF
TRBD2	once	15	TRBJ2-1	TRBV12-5	TGTGCTAGTGGCCCACGAAGAGCGGGGATTGATGAGCAGTTCTTC	CASGPRRAGIDEQFF